These T cell receptor beta chains were read from a single sample in a study of response to subunit inactivated influenza vaccine. TCRdb called the RT-PCR reads again in MiXCR, with one record for every CDR3 protein. The sample has around 190,000 distinct CDR3 sequences; around 9% are singletons. The sample in question was non-naive T cells sorted from PBMCs, obtained on the day of vaccination. These receptors were obtained from a man between 50 and 59 years old who received an inactivated influenza vaccine. Each CDR3 is given with its conserved first and last residue. The order of the fields is V gene, J gene, D gene, clone size, CDR3 DNA, CDR3 protein. D genes are given only for firm matches. Size tells how often a clone was seen (once, few, many) or the class of an expanded clone, and some rows leave it out.

V gene: TRBV27
J gene: TRBJ2-7
D gene: .
clone size: many
CDR3 DNA: TGTGCCAGCAGATCCGGCCTTTACGAGCAGTACTTC
CDR3 protein: CASRSGLYEQYF

V gene: TRBV19
J gene: TRBJ1-1
D gene: .
clone size: many
CDR3 DNA: TGTGCCAGTAGTAACAATGAAGCTTTCTTT
CDR3 protein: CASSNNEAFF

V gene: TRBV5-1
J gene: TRBJ2-1
D gene: TRBD2
clone size: many
CDR3 DNA: TGCGCCAGCAGCTTAGGACTAGCGGGCTATGAGCAGTTCTTC
CDR3 protein: CASSLGLAGYEQFF

V gene: TRBV30
J gene: TRBJ2-1
D gene: TRBD2
clone size: .
CDR3 DNA: TGTGCCTGGGGACGGACTAGCGGGAGTGGTGAGCAGTTCTTC
CDR3 protein: CAWGRTSGSGEQFF

V gene: TRBV7-9
J gene: TRBJ1-2
D gene: .
clone size: .
CDR3 DNA: TGTGCCAGCAGCCCGGCCACAGGAGGCCCTAACTATGGCTACACCTTC
CDR3 protein: CASSPATGGPNYGYTF

V gene: TRBV4-1
J gene: TRBJ1-1
D gene: TRBD1
clone size: many
CDR3 DNA: TGCGCCAGCAGCCAAGTGAAAACAGGGGGGAGGAACACTGAAGCTTTCTTT
CDR3 protein: CASSQVKTGGRNTEAFF

V gene: TRBV20-1
J gene: TRBJ2-7
D gene: .
clone size: .
CDR3 DNA: TGCAGTGCTCGAAGGGCAGGCCGGGAGCAGTACTTC
CDR3 protein: CSARRAGREQYF

V gene: TRBV28
J gene: TRBJ2-3
D gene: TRBD2
clone size: .
CDR3 DNA: TGTGCCAGCAGTGCGACTAGCGGGACCTTCACAGATACGCAGTATTTT
CDR3 protein: CASSATSGTFTDTQYF

V gene: TRBV6-5
J gene: TRBJ2-5
D gene: .
clone size: many
CDR3 DNA: TGTGCCAGCAGTTCCATGACTAGTTGGGAGACCCAGTACTTC
CDR3 protein: CASSSMTSWETQYF

V gene: TRBV7-2
J gene: TRBJ2-1
D gene: TRBD2
clone size: many
CDR3 DNA: TGTGCCAGCAGCTTAGTCGCGGGACTAGCGGGTGATGAATTCTCCTACAATGAGCAGTTCTTC
CDR3 protein: CASSLVAGLAGDEFSYNEQFF

V gene: TRBV5-1
J gene: TRBJ1-3
D gene: .
clone size: .
CDR3 DNA: TGCGCCAGCAGCTTGCGGGGCGCGGAAAACACCATATATTTT
CDR3 protein: CASSLRGAENTIYF

V gene: TRBV12-3/TRBV12-4
J gene: TRBJ2-7
D gene: .
clone size: many
CDR3 DNA: TGTGCCAGCAGTAGAGGGGTGGTTCGCTACGAGCAGTACTTC
CDR3 protein: CASSRGVVRYEQYF

V gene: TRBV7-9
J gene: TRBJ2-7
D gene: .
clone size: .
CDR3 DNA: TGTGCCAGCAGCGCCACCGGAGTACAGGGATTCGAGCAGTACTTC
CDR3 protein: CASSATGVQGFEQYF

V gene: TRBV15
J gene: TRBJ2-5
D gene: TRBD1
clone size: .
CDR3 DNA: TGTGCCACCAGCAGAGAGACAGGGGTTCAAGAGACCCAGTACTTC
CDR3 protein: CATSRETGVQETQYF

V gene: TRBV7-2
J gene: TRBJ1-6
D gene: .
clone size: .
CDR3 DNA: TGTGCCAGCAGCTTAAGTGCGGGTGTAGGGCCCCTCCACTTT
CDR3 protein: CASSLSAGVGPLHF

V gene: TRBV16
J gene: TRBJ2-5
D gene: .
clone size: .
CDR3 DNA: TGTGCCAGCAGCCAATATCAGGGGACAGAGACCCAGTACTTC
CDR3 protein: CASSQYQGTETQYF

V gene: TRBV30
J gene: TRBJ2-7
D gene: .
clone size: few
CDR3 DNA: TGTGCCTGGAGTTCGACGGCGGTCAGGCTCTACGAGCAGTACTTC
CDR3 protein: CAWSSTAVRLYEQYF

V gene: TRBV13
J gene: TRBJ2-3
D gene: TRBD1
clone size: few
CDR3 DNA: TGTGCCAGCGCATACAGGGGTAGCACAGATACGCAGTATTTT
CDR3 protein: CASAYRGSTDTQYF

V gene: TRBV9
J gene: TRBJ2-3
D gene: TRBD1
clone size: .
CDR3 DNA: TGTGCCAGCAGCGTAGCCGGGACAGGGGTAGCAGATACGCAGTATTTT
CDR3 protein: CASSVAGTGVADTQYF

V gene: TRBV9
J gene: TRBJ1-6
D gene: .
clone size: .
CDR3 DNA: TGTGCCAGCAGCGTAGGGGAGACAGATAATTCACCCCTCCACTTT
CDR3 protein: CASSVGETDNSPLHF

V gene: TRBV11-1
J gene: TRBJ2-7
D gene: TRBD2
clone size: .
CDR3 DNA: TGTGCCAGCAGCTTAGGGGGTAGGGACGCGTCGGGACTACTCTACGAGCAGTACTTC
CDR3 protein: CASSLGGRDASGLLYEQYF

V gene: TRBV4-1
J gene: TRBJ2-5
D gene: .
clone size: .
CDR3 DNA: TGCGCCAGCAGCCAAGCTTGGGGGGACCAAGAGACCCAGTACTTC
CDR3 protein: CASSQAWGDQETQYF

V gene: TRBV18
J gene: TRBJ2-1
D gene: TRBD2
clone size: many
CDR3 DNA: TGTGCCAGCTCACTAGCGGGTGAGCAGTTCTTC
CDR3 protein: CASSLAGEQFF

V gene: TRBV20-1
J gene: TRBJ2-1
D gene: TRBD2
clone size: many
CDR3 DNA: TGCAGTGCTAGAGGGAAGGGCGGGAGCGATTCCTATGAGCAGTTCTTC
CDR3 protein: CSARGKGGSDSYEQFF

V gene: TRBV6-2/TRBV6-3
J gene: TRBJ2-1
D gene: .
clone size: .
CDR3 DNA: TGTGCCAGCAGTTACTTGATCAATGAGCAGTTCTTC
CDR3 protein: CASSYLINEQFF

V gene: TRBV30
J gene: TRBJ1-2
D gene: .
clone size: few
CDR3 DNA: TGTGCCTGGAGGGGGACCATGTATGGCTACACCTTC
CDR3 protein: CAWRGTMYGYTF

V gene: TRBV11-1
J gene: TRBJ2-4
D gene: .
clone size: few
CDR3 DNA: TGTGCCAGCAGCTTAGTCGGGGGTAAAAACATTCAGTACTTC
CDR3 protein: CASSLVGGKNIQYF

V gene: TRBV11-2
J gene: TRBJ2-1
D gene: TRBD2
clone size: few
CDR3 DNA: TGTGCCAGCAGCTTAGTTGGTGGCGGGGGGCGGTACAATGAGCAGTTCTTC
CDR3 protein: CASSLVGGGGRYNEQFF

V gene: TRBV20-1
J gene: TRBJ1-5
D gene: TRBD1
clone size: few
CDR3 DNA: TGCAGTGCTAGACGGACAGGGGGCAGCAATCAGCCCCAGCATTTT
CDR3 protein: CSARRTGGSNQPQHF

V gene: TRBV7-9
J gene: TRBJ1-1
D gene: .
clone size: few
CDR3 DNA: TGTGCCAGCAGCTTAATGGGAGGTAGCAGCCCGAACACTGAAGCTTTCTTT
CDR3 protein: CASSLMGGSSPNTEAFF

V gene: TRBV12-3/TRBV12-4
J gene: TRBJ2-4
D gene: .
clone size: many
CDR3 DNA: TGTGCCAGCAGTTTTTTTGACAAAAACATTCAGTACTTC
CDR3 protein: CASSFFDKNIQYF

V gene: TRBV7-9
J gene: TRBJ2-7
D gene: .
clone size: .
CDR3 DNA: TGTGCCAGCAGCTTAAGTGTGGGCTACGAGCAGTACTTC
CDR3 protein: CASSLSVGYEQYF

V gene: TRBV29-1
J gene: TRBJ1-2
D gene: .
clone size: many
CDR3 DNA: TGCAGCGCTTCACGGGCCTATGGCTACACCTTC
CDR3 protein: CSASRAYGYTF

V gene: TRBV20-1
J gene: TRBJ2-7
D gene: TRBD1
clone size: few
CDR3 DNA: TGCAGTGCTAGAGACCCAGGGGGCAGGAGGTACGAGCAGTACTTC
CDR3 protein: CSARDPGGRRYEQYF

V gene: TRBV5-1
J gene: TRBJ2-6
D gene: .
clone size: .
CDR3 DNA: TGCGCCAGCAGCTTGGAGAGGACTGGGGCCAACGTCCTGACTTTC
CDR3 protein: CASSLERTGANVLTF

V gene: TRBV5-6
J gene: TRBJ1-4
D gene: .
clone size: .
CDR3 DNA: TGTGCCAGCAGCTTGGGGGGACAAGAAAAACTGTTTTTT
CDR3 protein: CASSLGGQEKLFF

V gene: TRBV28
J gene: TRBJ1-5
D gene: .
clone size: many
CDR3 DNA: TGTGCCAGCAGTTTAGGGTATCAGCCCCAGCATTTT
CDR3 protein: CASSLGYQPQHF

V gene: TRBV4-1
J gene: TRBJ2-7
D gene: .
clone size: many
CDR3 DNA: TGCGCCAGCAGCCAAGAGGTTGTGGAGGCGGGCAGGGAGCAGTACTTC
CDR3 protein: CASSQEVVEAGREQYF

V gene: TRBV11-2
J gene: TRBJ2-2
D gene: TRBD1
clone size: many
CDR3 DNA: TGTGCCAGCAGCTTCAGGGGGTCGGGATACGGCGGGGAGCTGTTTTTT
CDR3 protein: CASSFRGSGYGGELFF

V gene: TRBV7-9
J gene: TRBJ1-6
D gene: TRBD1
clone size: few
CDR3 DNA: TGTGCCAGCAGCAAACGACAGGGAGGTAATTCACCCCTCCACTTT
CDR3 protein: CASSKRQGGNSPLHF

V gene: TRBV30
J gene: TRBJ2-5
D gene: .
clone size: .
CDR3 DNA: TGTGCCTGGTTCCGTGGGGCCCAAAGCGAGACCCAGTACTTC
CDR3 protein: CAWFRGAQSETQYF

V gene: TRBV20-1
J gene: TRBJ2-5
D gene: .
clone size: many
CDR3 DNA: TGCAGTGCTCGCCTTTGGGAGACCCAGTACTTC
CDR3 protein: CSARLWETQYF

V gene: TRBV7-9
J gene: TRBJ1-4
D gene: .
clone size: few
CDR3 DNA: TGTGCCAGCAGCCCTCGTACAGGGAGCGAAATTGAAAAACTGTTTTTT
CDR3 protein: CASSPRTGSEIEKLFF

V gene: TRBV20-1
J gene: TRBJ2-1
D gene: TRBD1
clone size: many
CDR3 DNA: TGCAGTGCTGGGCCCGGGACAGGGGTATATTCCCACTACAATGAGCAGTTCTTC
CDR3 protein: CSAGPGTGVYSHYNEQFF

V gene: TRBV7-2
J gene: TRBJ2-5
D gene: .
clone size: .
CDR3 DNA: TGTGCCATCCGTATAGGGAACCAAGAGACCCAGTACTTC
CDR3 protein: CAIRIGNQETQYF

V gene: TRBV11-3
J gene: TRBJ2-1
D gene: .
clone size: few
CDR3 DNA: TGTGCCAGCAGCCCAGGGGGGACTAGAGGATCTAATGAGCAGTTCTTC
CDR3 protein: CASSPGGTRGSNEQFF

V gene: TRBV12-3/TRBV12-4
J gene: TRBJ2-7
D gene: .
clone size: many
CDR3 DNA: TGTGCCAGCAGTCCAGTGTTGCTCGAGCAGTACTTC
CDR3 protein: CASSPVLLEQYF

V gene: TRBV20-1
J gene: TRBJ1-2
D gene: .
clone size: .
CDR3 DNA: TGCAGTGGACAGGAAACTAACTATGGCTACACCTTC
CDR3 protein: CSGQETNYGYTF

V gene: TRBV5-5
J gene: TRBJ1-2
D gene: TRBD1
clone size: .
CDR3 DNA: TGTGCCAGCAGCAAAGGACAGGAGCCCTATGGCTACACCTTC
CDR3 protein: CASSKGQEPYGYTF

V gene: TRBV7-8
J gene: TRBJ2-7
D gene: .
clone size: .
CDR3 DNA: TGTGCCAGCAGCTTAGGGCTCCGGCAGGTGTCCTACGAGCAGTACTTC
CDR3 protein: CASSLGLRQVSYEQYF

V gene: TRBV12-3/TRBV12-4
J gene: TRBJ2-3
D gene: .
clone size: .
CDR3 DNA: TGTGCCAGCAGTTTGGGATGGAGTCGCACAGATACGCAGTATTTT
CDR3 protein: CASSLGWSRTDTQYF

V gene: TRBV4-1
J gene: TRBJ2-3
D gene: .
clone size: few
CDR3 DNA: TGCGCCAGCAGCCAAGGACTAGGCGCGGGTACGCAGTATTTT
CDR3 protein: CASSQGLGAGTQYF

V gene: TRBV28
J gene: TRBJ1-5
D gene: .
clone size: many
CDR3 DNA: TGTGCCAGCAGTTTTTGGATTAGGGACATCAGTTTCAGCAATCAGCCCCAGCATTTT
CDR3 protein: CASSFWIRDISFSNQPQHF

V gene: TRBV2
J gene: TRBJ2-7
D gene: TRBD2
clone size: .
CDR3 DNA: TGTGCCAGCAGACCCCTGGGGGGGGTGACCTACGAGCAGTACTTC
CDR3 protein: CASRPLGGVTYEQYF

V gene: TRBV7-9
J gene: TRBJ2-3
D gene: TRBD2
clone size: many
CDR3 DNA: TGTGCCAGCAGCTCCCCAGCGGGAACAGCAGATACGCAGTATTTT
CDR3 protein: CASSSPAGTADTQYF

V gene: TRBV5-1
J gene: TRBJ2-1
D gene: .
clone size: many
CDR3 DNA: TGCGCCAGCAGCTTGGAGAATGAGCAGTTCTTC
CDR3 protein: CASSLENEQFF

V gene: TRBV7-8
J gene: TRBJ2-4
D gene: .
clone size: .
CDR3 DNA: TGTGCCAGCAGCCGTCGCGGTCCGGGGCCCGACAAAAACATTCAGTACTTC
CDR3 protein: CASSRRGPGPDKNIQYF

V gene: TRBV11-2
J gene: TRBJ2-1
D gene: TRBD2
clone size: many
CDR3 DNA: TGTGCCAGCAGCTTAGTACTAGCACGGGAGGTTGAGCAGTTCTTC
CDR3 protein: CASSLVLAREVEQFF